The rows below give T cell receptor beta chains drawn from one sample of a study of blood T cell repertoires in COVID-19. TCRdb's table, derived via immunoSEQ multiplex PCR, lists solely in-frame clones and lacks some. The repertoire holds just over 300,000 clones, with about 85% as singletons. The sample taken for sequencing was peripheral blood. The source is a man between 18 and 35 years old with active or convalescent COVID-19. CDR3s include the opening cysteine and the closing phenylalanine or tryptophan. A D gene is named only where the DNA matches it firmly. Where a row states a size, it is once, few, many or the class of an expanded clone; other rows omit it.

NA	NA	TRBV7-9	TRBJ2-5	TGTGCCAGCAGCTTCTTTCGAGAGACCCAGTACTTC	CASSFFRETQYF
TRBD1	NA	TRBV2	TRBJ1-6	TGTGCCAGCAGTGATGGACAGGGGGGTTCACCCCTCCACTTT	CASSDGQGGSPLHF
NA	NA	TRBV6-1	TRBJ1-2	TGTGCCAGCAGTGAGGGGGCCGAAGCTAACTATGGCTACACCTTC	CASSEGAEANYGYTF
TRBD1	NA	TRBV4-1	TRBJ1-1	TGCGCCAGCAGCCAAGTGGGACAGATGAACACTGAAGCTTTCTTT	CASSQVGQMNTEAFF
TRBD1	once	TRBV25-1	TRBJ1-2	TGTGCCAGCAGTGAATTCGGGGGGACAGGGGAGTTAAACTATGGCTACACCTTC	CASSEFGGTGELNYGYTF
NA	NA	TRBV10-2	TRBJ1-1	TGCGCCAGCAGCCACACGGAGGACACTGAAGCTTTCTTT	CASSHTEDTEAFF
TRBD1	NA	TRBV5-4	TRBJ2-1	TGTGCCAGCAGACGGGACAGCCAAAGCTCCTACAATGAGCAGTTCTTC	CASRRDSQSSYNEQFF
NA	NA	TRBV19	TRBJ1-4	TGTGCCAGTAGTATTGGGGGGAAAAAACTGTTTTTT	CASSIGGKKLFF
NA	NA	TRBV9	TRBJ2-1	TGTGCCAGCAGTCCCAGAGGGCATAGCGGCAGCCCGTACAATGAGCAGTTCTTC	CASSPRGHSGSPYNEQFF
TRBD2	NA	TRBV7-2	TRBJ2-3	TGTGCCAGCAGCCCGCCCCGGACTAGCGGGGGTGATACGCAGTATTTT	CASSPPRTSGGDTQYF
NA	NA	TRBV6-5	TRBJ1-6	TGTGCCAGCAGTTTAACATTTCAGAATTCACCCCTCCACTTT	CASSLTFQNSPLHF
TRBD1	NA	TRBV7-9	TRBJ2-2	TGTGCCAGCAGTGATGGGACAGGGGGTATCACCGGGGAGCTGTTTTTT	CASSDGTGGITGELFF
TRBD2	NA	TRBV3-1/TRBV3-2	TRBJ2-3	TGTGCCAGCAGCCATACTTTTTCGAGCGGGGGATTGGATACGCAGTATTTT	CASSHTFSSGGLDTQYF
TRBD2	NA	TRBV18	TRBJ2-1	TGTGCCAGCTCGTTCTCATGGGGGGGAGACTTTAATGAGCAGTTCTTC	CASSFSWGGDFNEQFF
TRBD1	NA	TRBV5-6	TRBJ1-1	TGTGCCAGCAGCAGGGGGCGCACCCCGAACACTGAAGCTTTCTTT	CASSRGRTPNTEAFF
TRBD1	NA	TRBV3-1/TRBV3-2	TRBJ1-1	TGTGCCAGCAGCCAAGAGGGGGCAGGGGGCATGAACACTGAAGCTTTCTTT	CASSQEGAGGMNTEAFF
NA	NA	TRBV28	TRBJ1-4	TGTGCCAGCAGGTTGTCCTCGGGTCTTGCTAATGAAAAACTGTTTTTT	CASRLSSGLANEKLFF
TRBD2	NA	TRBV9	TRBJ2-2	TGTGCCAGCAGCGTAGATTGGACTAGTGCCGGGGAGCTGTTTTTT	CASSVDWTSAGELFF
TRBD1	NA	TRBV27	TRBJ1-5	TGTGCCAGCGGCCTCAGGGGGAACATCCGCAATCAGCCCCAGCATTTT	CASGLRGNIRNQPQHF
TRBD2	NA	TRBV9	TRBJ2-1	TGTGCCAGCAGCGTAGGACTAGCGGGGGGCCACAATGAGCAGTTCTTC	CASSVGLAGGHNEQFF
TRBD1	NA	TRBV18	TRBJ2-3	TGTGCCAGCTCACCACCGCAGGGGGCGCGGGATACGCAGTATTTT	CASSPPQGARDTQYF
TRBD1	NA	TRBV10-3	TRBJ1-4	TGTGCCATCAGTGACAGGGACAGTGAAAAACTGTTTTTT	CAISDRDSEKLFF
NA	NA	TRBV28	TRBJ2-3	TGTGCCAGCACGGGAGCCGCGGGACGACTCACAGATACGCAGTATTTT	CASTGAAGRLTDTQYF
TRBD2	once	TRBV10-3	TRBJ2-3	TGTGCCATCAGACCGGGACTAGCGGGAGGCACAGATACGCAGTATTTT	CAIRPGLAGGTDTQYF
NA	NA	TRBV19	TRBJ1-2	TGTGCCAGTAGCCGGGACATTGACTATGGCTACACCTTC	CASSRDIDYGYTF
NA	NA	TRBV5-5	TRBJ1-2	TGTGCCAGCAGCCCCGAGCCGGGGTCCCTCTATGGCTACACCTTC	CASSPEPGSLYGYTF
NA	NA	TRBV15	TRBJ1-1	TGTGCCACCAGCACCTCCTCTTGGGGGCCGGACACTGAAGCTTTCTTT	CATSTSSWGPDTEAFF
NA	NA	TRBV14	TRBJ1-6	TGTGCCAGCAGCGCCCTTAGCTCCTATAATTCACCCCTCCACTTT	CASSALSSYNSPLHF
TRBD1	NA	TRBV19	TRBJ1-1	TGTGCCAGTAGTATCGGAGACAGGGTCGTCACTGAAGCTTTCTTT	CASSIGDRVVTEAFF
NA	NA	TRBV1	TRBJ2-7	TGCACCAGCAGCCCCCCGAGACTATCCGGGGTCCACGAGCAGTACTTC	CTSSPPRLSGVHEQYF
NA	NA	TRBV18	TRBJ1-1	TGTGCCAGCTCAACTGGGCTGAACACTGAAGCTTTCTTT	CASSTGLNTEAFF
TRBD2	NA	TRBV14	TRBJ2-5	TGTGCCAGCAGCCAAGGTTACATACTAGCGGCACAAGAGACCCAGTACTTC	CASSQGYILAAQETQYF
TRBD1	NA	TRBV14	TRBJ1-3	TGTGCCAGCAGCCAAGACTGGGGACAGTCGGCGGGAAACACCATATATTTT	CASSQDWGQSAGNTIYF
NA	NA	TRBV5-1	TRBJ2-1	TGCGCCAGCAGCTTGCCAGGGCCCAATGAGCAGTTCTTC	CASSLPGPNEQFF
TRBD1	NA	TRBV27	TRBJ2-3	TGTGCCAGCACCACAATAGGGACAGATACAGATACGCAGTATTTT	CASTTIGTDTDTQYF
NA	NA	TRBV18	TRBJ1-2	TGTGCCAGCTCACTCCTGAAGACAGAGAATAACTATGGCTACACCTTC	CASSLLKTENNYGYTF
TRBD2	NA	TRBV28	TRBJ2-1	TGTGCCGTCTCCAGGGGAGTAGCGGGAGGTGGAGAGCAGTTCTTC	CAVSRGVAGGGEQFF
NA	NA	TRBV19	TRBJ2-2	TGTGCCAGTACATTCGGGATTAACACCGGGGAGCTGTTTTTT	CASTFGINTGELFF
NA	NA	TRBV25-1	TRBJ2-7	TGTGCCAGCAGCGGCGCGGTGGCAGGGAGGTTAACCAAATACGAGCAGTACTTC	CASSGAVAGRLTKYEQYF
NA	once	TRBV7-9	TRBJ2-7	TGTGCCAGCAGCTTAGCTGTCGCTCCCACAGTATACGAGCAGTACTTC	CASSLAVAPTVYEQYF
NA	NA	TRBV19	TRBJ1-6	TGTGCCAGTCGACGAGAAGGGGCACTTGATAATTCACCCCTCCACTTT	CASRREGALDNSPLHF
NA	once	TRBV28	TRBJ1-2	TGTGCCAGCAGTTTAAATCAGGTTTCGTATGGCTACACCTTC	CASSLNQVSYGYTF
TRBD1	NA	TRBV5-6	TRBJ2-4	TGTGCCAGCAGCGAGGGACAGGGGGCCATTCAGTACTTC	CASSEGQGAIQYF